Following are 27 T cell receptor beta chains from one sample sequenced in a study of cytomegalovirus exposure and HLA in healthy donors. The primer mix had 60 Vbeta and 13 Jbeta primers. Only in-frame clones appear in the TCRdb table, and some are missing; sequencing was by immunoSEQ multiplex PCR. The table lists about 82,000 clones, over 9% of them singletons. The specimen was PBMCs. Receptors originate from a man aged 60-69 years in good health and CMV-seropositive.

This clone was seen more than once but under ten times. The chain carries TRBV9 and TRBJ2-2; D is undetermined. Trimming pared 5 bases from V and 0 bases from J, leaving 8 bases between. The CDR3 totals 14 residues. In germline, CDR1 is SGDLS, CDR2 YYNGEE. The CDR3 is CASRIEANTGELFF. For the CDR3, the DNA is TGTGCCAGCAGGATTGAGGCGAACACCGGGGAGCTGTTTTTT.

This clone turned up a few times. This chain connects TRBV30 to TRBJ2-3; TRBD2 might be the D (5 bases). Deletions cut 4 bases from V and 7 bases from J, with 12 bases between. CDR3 length: 12 residues. Germline CDR1 reads GTSNPN; CDR2 reads SVGIG (reference sequence). The CDR3 nucleotides read TGTGCCTGGAAAAACCTAGCAAATACGCAGTATTTT. Protein: CAWKNLANTQYF.

This clone appeared a few times. The rearrangement joins TRBV5-1 to TRBJ1-2; 7 nucleotides line up with TRBD1. Germline assignment: CDR1 SGHRS and CDR2 YFSETQ. V was clipped by 1 base and J by 5 bases; unmatched bases: 5. CDR3 length equals 14 residues. This CDR3 reads CASSLSQGGYGYTF. In nucleotides, the CDR3 is TGCGCCAGCAGCTTGTCTCAGGGGGGTTATGGCTACACCTTC.

This chain links TRBV7-2 with TRBJ1-6; TRBD1 is a possible D gene (5 bases). V lost 1 base to trimming and J lost 6 bases, with 10 bases between them. Germline loops: CDR1 SGHTA, CDR2 FQGNSA. This CDR3 has 15 residues. CDR3: CASSLVADTNSPLHF. For the CDR3, the DNA is TGTGCCAGCAGCTTAGTGGCGGACACTAATTCACCCCTCCACTTT. Variable domain in full (rest from reference TRBV7-2 and TRBJ1-6): GAGVSQSPSNKVTEKGKDVELRCDPISGHTALYWYRQSLGQGLEFLIYFQGNSAPDKSGLPSDRFSAERTGGSVSTLTIQRTQQEDSAVYLCASSLVADTNSPLHFGNGTRLTVT.

V is TRBV28 and J is TRBJ2-7; possible D gene TRBD2, 5 bases. The CDR3 spans 16 residues. Germline loops: CDR1 MDHEN, CDR2 SYDVKM. Trimming took 5 bases from V and 7 from J, leaving 24 bases between them. CDR3 in amino acids: CASSNFPGLLRGEQYF. The CDR3 coding sequence is TGTGCCAGCAGTAACTTTCCGGGCCTCCTCCGGGGAGAGCAGTACTTC.

The rearrangement joins TRBV28 to TRBJ2-5; TRBD1 matches 9 bases. In germline, CDR1 is MDHEN, CDR2 SYDVKM. V was pared by 3 bases and J by 4 bases, with 3 bases of the junction left unmatched. This CDR3 spans 14 amino acids. As DNA, the CDR3 is TGTGCCAGCAGTTTTCCGGACAGGGGAGAGACCCAGTACTTC. Protein product: CASSFPDRGETQYF.

V usage is TRBV29-1 and J usage is TRBJ1-2; a weak D match, TRBD1 (5 bases). Trimming cost V 0 bases and J 8 bases, with 13 bases left between them. The germline CDR1 and CDR2 sequences are SQVTM and ANQGSEA. There are 13 residues in the CDR3. CDR3 DNA sequence: TGCAGCGTTGAAGACGGGGGAAGGAACGGCTACACCTTC. This encodes CSVEDGGRNGYTF.

This clone was recorded once. Other DNA sequences in this specimen translate into the identical CDR3. The V call is TRBV27, the J call TRBJ1-5; D gene uncertain. Germline CDR1 and CDR2: MNHEY and SMNVEV (reference sequence). V was clipped by 6 bases and J by 5 bases, with 26 bases between them. The CDR3 spans 18 residues. This CDR3 is CASRPRSVQVGNHQPQHF. The CDR3 DNA reads TGTGCCAGCAGGCCCCGCAGCGTACAAGTTGGAAATCATCAGCCCCAGCATTTT.

The chain recombines TRBV10-3 with TRBJ2-3; TRBD2 agrees at 7 bases. The length of the CDR3 is 14 residues. The germline V gene has CDR1 ENHRY and CDR2 SYGVKD. V lost 3 bases, J lost 4 bases, and 4 bases stayed unmatched. For the CDR3, the DNA is TGTGCCATCAGTGAACGACTAGCACCAGATACGCAGTATTTT. This translates into CAISERLAPDTQYF.

This clone was recorded many times. The V call is TRBV6-1, the J call TRBJ2-7; TRBD1 is a possible D gene (6 bases). Trimming pared 0 bases from V and 4 bases from J, leaving 16 bases between. The CDR3 runs to 16 residues. Germline CDR1 and CDR2: MNHNS and SASEGT. CDR3 sequence: CASSEAEGTQRYEQYV. CDR3 bases: TGTGCCAGCAGTGAAGCGGAAGGGACACAACGATACGAGCAGTACGTC.

This rearrangement joins TRBV10-3 to TRBJ2-5; D is undetermined. The CDR3 covers 13 residues. V dropped 6 bases and J dropped 2 bases, with 10 bases sitting between them. Germline V gene sequence: CDR1 ENHRY, CDR2 SYGVKD. The CDR3 DNA reads as TGTGCCATCAGCCAGAACCCTCAAGAGACCCAGTACTTC. Amino acid sequence: CAISQNPQETQYF.

The chain uses TRBV6-5 and TRBJ1-4, with D possibly matching TRBD1 (6 bases). V lost 0 bases and J 7 bases, leaving 12 bases between the germline ends. This CDR3 spans 15 amino acids. Germline CDR1 MNHEY, CDR2 SVGAGI. The CDR3 sequence is CASSYSGGAAEKLFF. The CDR3 DNA follows: TGTGCCAGCAGTTACTCCGGGGGGGCGGCTGAAAAACTGTTTTTT.

This clone came up a few times. The V call is TRBV15, the J call TRBJ1-4; D is perhaps TRBD1 (5 bases). Germline V gene sequence: CDR1 LNHNV, CDR2 YYDKDF (reference sequence). This CDR3 comprises 14 residues. V lost 9 bases and J lost 2, with 13 bases in between. CDR3 coding DNA: TGTGCCACTACAACGGGACTCACTAATGAAAAACTGTTTTTT. Translation: CATTTGLTNEKLFF.

A few counts support this clone. This chain uses TRBV6-5 with TRBJ2-7; 7 bases agree with TRBD1. The germline CDR1 and CDR2 sequences are MNHEY and SVGAGI. The CDR3 covers 13 residues. V trimming: 10 bases; J trimming: 2 bases; junction bases outside the gene matches: 8. The CDR3 loop reads CATKTGPTYEQYF. Written as DNA, the CDR3 is TGTGCCACAAAGACAGGGCCTACCTACGAGCAGTACTTC.

The chain has TRBV18 and TRBJ2-7; 7 bases agree with TRBD2. The length of the CDR3 is 14 residues. Germline CDR1 reads KGHSH; CDR2 reads LQKENI. Unmatched junction bases numbered 5, after V lost 1 base and J lost 5 bases. The CDR3 DNA follows: TGTGCCAGCTCACCACTGCGGGAGCCCCACGAGCAGTACTTC. Its protein product is CASSPLREPHEQYF.

The J gene is TRBJ2-5, the V gene TRBV29-1, with 8 bases fitting TRBD2. Losses at the gene ends were 5 bases for V and 2 bases for J; bases not matched to a gene: 7. This CDR3 comprises 14 residues. Germline loops: CDR1 SQVTM, CDR2 ANQGSEA. The CDR3 sequence: CSVNSGNGQETQYF. DNA of the CDR3: TGCAGCGTTAATAGCGGGAATGGGCAAGAGACCCAGTACTTC. Using reference TRBV29-1 and TRBJ2-5 for the parts outside the CDR3, the full variable domain is SAVISQKPSRDICQRGTSLTIQCQVDSQVTMMFWYRQQPGQSLTLIATANQGSEATYESGFVIDKFPISRPNLTFSTLTVSNMSPEDSSIYLCSVNSGNGQETQYFGPGTRLLVL.

The gene calls are TRBV30 and TRBJ2-7, with 8 nucleotides matching TRBD2. Germline loops: CDR1 GTSNPN, CDR2 SVGIG (reference sequence). Trimming took 3 bases from V and 7 from J; bases not matched to a gene: 5. The CDR3 extends over 12 amino acids. CDR3 DNA sequence: TGTGCCTGGAGGGGCGGGGGGCGTGAGCAGTACTTC. It yields the protein CAWRGGGREQYF.

CDR3: CASSLSREIYSGNTIYF. The CDR3 DNA follows: TGTGCCAGCTCCCTTTCGAGGGAAATTTACTCTGGAAACACCATATATTTT. J is TRBJ1-3 and V is TRBV18; no clear D. Trimming stripped 6 bases from V and 0 bases from J, with 18 bases between. This CDR3 is built from 17 residues. Germline CDR1 is KGHSH and CDR2 is LQKENI.

This clone showed up just a few times. V gene TRBV28 combines with J gene TRBJ1-1; 9 positions agree with TRBD1. V shed 4 bases and J 10 bases; nucleotides not matched to a gene: 13. CDR1 MDHEN and CDR2 SYDVKM come from the germline V gene. The CDR3 is made up of 15 amino acids. DNA for the CDR3: TGTGCCAGCAGTTCCCCGGGACAGGGCCCTTTTGGAGCTTTCTTT. Protein: CASSSPGQGPFGAFF.

The chain is built from TRBV20-1 and TRBJ2-3; the D gene is possibly TRBD1 (5 bases). Trimming left V 2 bases short and J 10 bases short, with 10 bases between. The germline V gene has CDR1 DFQATT and CDR2 SNEGSKA (reference sequence). The CDR3 is made up of 11 amino acids. The CDR3 reads CSARTGNAQYF. CDR3 coding DNA: TGCAGTGCTAGAACAGGAAATGCGCAGTATTTT.

This clone was counted a few times. The chain uses TRBV2 and TRBJ1-1; 12 bases fit TRBD1. Per the germline V gene, CDR1 is SNHLY and CDR2 is FYNNEI. V was pared by 7 bases and J by 0 bases, with 3 bases of the junction left unmatched. CDR3 length: 15 amino acids. The DNA for the CDR3 is TGTGCCAGCAAGGGACAGGGGGCGATGAACACTGAAGCTTTCTTT. It specifies CASKGQGAMNTEAFF.

The V and J genes are TRBV6-4 and TRBJ2-2; 15 positions agree with TRBD2. Looked up from germline, CDR1 is MRHNA and CDR2 is SNTAGT. This CDR3 region has 16 residues. Trimming took 4 bases from V and 5 from J; bases not matched to a gene: 2. The DNA for the CDR3 is TGTGCCAGCAGTGTCGGACTAGCGGGAGGGACCGGGGAGCTGTTTTTT. Protein product: CASSVGLAGGTGELFF.

The chain employs TRBV7-9 and TRBJ2-7; 12 bases are a match to TRBD2. The germline V gene has CDR1 SEHNR and CDR2 FQNEAQ (reference sequence). The CDR3 spans 14 residues. The V gene end was trimmed by 5 bases and the J gene end by 5 bases; junction bases not matched to a gene: 4. The CDR3, as DNA: TGTGCCAGCAGCCCCGGACTAGCGGGAAACGAGCAGTACTTC. Its protein product is CASSPGLAGNEQYF.

This chain connects TRBV28 to TRBJ1-2; D perhaps matches TRBD1 (6 bases). CDR3 length: 15 residues. Germline-derived CDR1 and CDR2 are MDHEN and SYDVKM. Trimming cost V 4 bases and J 8 bases, with 20 bases left between them. As DNA, the CDR3 is TGTGCCAGCAGTTCAAGGGGGGGACGGTCTGGGGGCTACACCTTC. It encodes CASSSRGGRSGGYTF.

This clone was counted a few times. The CDR3 nucleotides read TGTGCCAGCAGTTTTTCAGTAGCGGGAACAAGCCGGCAGGGCGAGCAGTACTTC. Protein: CASSFSVAGTSRQGEQYF. The gene calls are TRBV28 and TRBJ2-7, with 8 bases that match TRBD2. V gave up 3 bases and J gave up 6 bases; unmatched junction bases: 19. This CDR3 has 18 residues. Germline CDR1 reads MDHEN; CDR2 reads SYDVKM.

This clone showed up just a few times. The chain is built from TRBV2 and TRBJ2-5, with D tentatively TRBD1 (6 bases). Germline V lookup: CDR1 SNHLY, CDR2 FYNNEI. V was clipped by 4 bases and J by 4 bases, with 10 bases between them. This CDR3 is 13 amino acids long. CDR3 protein: CASSAQGGETQYF. As DNA, the CDR3 is TGTGCCAGCAGTGCACAGGGTGGAGAGACCCAGTACTTC.

CDR3 protein: CASSFHLIGTGPMNTEAFF. The CDR3 DNA reads as TGTGCCAGCAGCTTCCATCTAATTGGGACAGGGCCAATGAACACTGAAGCTTTCTTT. The chain recombines TRBV5-5 with TRBJ1-1; 9 bases match TRBD1. The CDR3 is made up of 19 amino acids. Germline trimming cut 2 bases from V and 0 bases from J; bases unmatched to any gene: 14. Germline V gene sequence: CDR1 SGHKS, CDR2 YYEKEE (reference sequence).